Presented here are 13 T cell receptor beta chains from one specimen sequenced in a study of CXCR3-negative and CXCR3-positive naive CD8 T cells. Broader study findings: CXCR3-positive naive cells had TRB CDR3s that were more hydrophobic than CXCR3-negative naive cells had.

Their recognized antigens are unknown. TRB cDNA libraries were made by UMI-labeled 5' RACE. With the 5' RACE reads reprocessed, TCRdb shows one record per CDR3 protein and no DNA. Recorded for this sample: about 110,000 distinct CDR3 sequences. The sample was naive CXCR3+ CD8+ T cells from blood. Subset denoted: CD45RO-CCR7+CD27+CD95- naive CD8+ T cells expressing CXCR3 (TNR3+). These receptors all stem from a human donor in good health. Some clones in this sample may be carry-over from other donors' samples.

This rearrangement joins TRBV29-1 to TRBJ2-7; the TCRdb D gene call, TRBD1, has no DNA to confirm it. Germline CDR1 reads SQVTM; CDR2 reads ANQGSEA. The CDR3 is made up of 16 amino acids. CDR3 sequence: CSVEDPRQGIRGEQYF.

The chain links TRBV25-1 to TRBJ2-2; TCRdb selects TRBD2, and the lack of DNA leaves this call unchecked. Germline V gene sequence: CDR1 MGHDK, CDR2 SYGVNS. This CDR3 is 15 amino acids long. Here the CDR3 reads CASSEIQGPGGELFF.

CDR3 loop: CSVEGLAGAPGSYEQYF. The rearrangement joins TRBV29-1 to TRBJ2-7; absent DNA, TCRdb's TRBD2 call cannot be checked. Germline V lookup: CDR1 SQVTM, CDR2 ANQGSEA. CDR3 length: 17 amino acids.

J is TRBJ2-1 and V is TRBV18; as DNA is missing, the TRBD2 call by TCRdb cannot be tested. The length of the CDR3 is 16 residues. Germline-derived CDR1 and CDR2 are KGHSH and LQKENI. The CDR3 region is CASSPELAGGPDEQFF. Complete variable domain (other parts from reference TRBV18 and TRBJ2-1): NAGVMQNPRHLVRRRGQEARLRCSPMKGHSHVYWYRQLPEEGLKFMVYLQKENIIDESGMPKERFSAEFPKEGPSILRIQQVVRGDSAAYFCASSPELAGGPDEQFFGPGTRLTVL.

CDR3: CSARTGEEIYGYTF. The V call is TRBV29-1, the J call TRBJ1-2; TCRdb reports TRBD1, a call that lacks DNA to check it against. The CDR3 contains 14 residues. Germline V gene lookup returns CDR1 SQVTM and CDR2 ANQGSEA.

This chain uses TRBV5-6 with TRBJ2-1; the D call of TRBD2 rests on TCRdb alone, since no DNA is present to check it. The CDR3 sequence is 15 residues long. Germline loops: CDR1 SGHDT, CDR2 YYEEEE. The CDR3 spells CASSPGGASYNEQFF. Supplemented by reference TRBV5-6 and TRBJ2-1, the full variable domain reads DAGVTQSPTHLIKTRGQQVTLRCSPKSGHDTVSWYQQALGQGPQFIFQYYEEEERQRGNFPDRFSGHQFPNYSSELNVNALLLGDSALYLCASSPGGASYNEQFFGPGTRLTVL.

The chain employs TRBV7-9 and TRBJ1-1; the TCRdb call, TRBD1, lacks DNA for checking. The CDR3 consists of 15 residues. Looked up from germline, CDR1 is SEHNR and CDR2 is FQNEAQ (reference sequence). Here the CDR3 reads CASSFITGTNTEAFF.

V and J are TRBV12-3 or TRBV12-4 and TRBJ2-7; TCRdb indicates TRBD1, and absent DNA this call remains unverified. The length of the CDR3 is 13 residues. This CDR3 reads CANSPGGRYEQYF.

The chain uses TRBV14 and TRBJ1-2. Looked up from germline, CDR1 is SGHDN and CDR2 is FVKESK. There are 16 residues in the CDR3. CDR3 amino acids: CASSQVEFDGDYGYTF.

The chain employs TRBV5-1 and TRBJ2-1; with no DNA, the TCRdb D assignment of TRBD1 cannot be verified. CDR1 is SGHRS and CDR2 is YFSETQ in the germline V gene. The CDR3 spans 16 residues. CDR3 sequence reads: CASSLDGGLEFNEQFF. The full variable domain, its missing parts supplied by reference TRBV5-1 and TRBJ2-1, is KAGVTQTPRYLIKTRGQQVTLSCSPISGHRSVSWYQQTPGQGLQFLFEYFSETQRNKGNFPGRFSGRQFSNSRSEMNVSTLELGDSALYLCASSLDGGLEFNEQFFGPGTRLTVL.

The CDR3 spells CASSPTGQGAHTEAFF. The V and J genes are TRBV12-3 or TRBV12-4 and TRBJ1-1; there is no DNA to check the TCRdb D call of TRBD1. This CDR3 has 16 residues.

The V call is TRBV5-6, the J call TRBJ2-1; the TCRdb call, TRBD2, lacks DNA for checking. Germline CDR1 is SGHDT and CDR2 is YYEEEE. This CDR3 has 19 residues. CDR3 sequence: CASSMGLAGVRGFGNEQFF.

The V call is TRBV7-9, the J call TRBJ2-2; TCRdb's D gene call, TRBD2, goes unchecked for lack of DNA. Germline V gene lookup returns CDR1 SEHNR and CDR2 FQNEAQ (reference sequence). This CDR3 region has 17 residues. CDR3 loop: CASSPTSRARGTGELFF. Full variable domain (outside the CDR3, taken from reference TRBV7-9 and TRBJ2-2): DTGVSQNPRHKITKRGQNVTFRCDPISEHNRLYWYRQTLGQGPEFLTYFQNEAQLEKSRLLSDRFSAERPKGSFSTLEIQRTEQGDSAMYLCASSPTSRARGTGELFFGEGSRLTVL.